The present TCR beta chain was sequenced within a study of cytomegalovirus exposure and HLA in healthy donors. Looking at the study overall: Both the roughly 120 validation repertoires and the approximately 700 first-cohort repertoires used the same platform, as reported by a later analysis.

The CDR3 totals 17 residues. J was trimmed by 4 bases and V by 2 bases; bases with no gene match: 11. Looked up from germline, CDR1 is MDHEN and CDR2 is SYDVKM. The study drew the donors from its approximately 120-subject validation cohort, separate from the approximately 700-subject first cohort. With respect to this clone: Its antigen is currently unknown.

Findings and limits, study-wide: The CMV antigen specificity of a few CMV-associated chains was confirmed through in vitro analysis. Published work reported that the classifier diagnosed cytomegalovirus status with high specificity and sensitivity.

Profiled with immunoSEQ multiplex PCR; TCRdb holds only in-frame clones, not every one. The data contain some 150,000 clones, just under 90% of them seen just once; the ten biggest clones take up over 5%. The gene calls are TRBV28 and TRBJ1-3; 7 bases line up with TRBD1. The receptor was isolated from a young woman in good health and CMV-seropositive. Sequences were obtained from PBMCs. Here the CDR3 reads CASSLAPLTGFGNTIYF. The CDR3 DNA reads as TGTGCCAGCAGTTTAGCCCCCTTGACAGGGTTCGGAAACACCATATATTTT.